The 18 T cell receptor beta chains in this list originate from one sample, sequenced in a study of blood T cell repertoires in COVID-19 (dated by TCRdb to 2018 to 2020). The library was obtained by the immunoSEQ multiplex PCR assay. Held by TCRdb, this immuneACCESS table contains in-frame sequences only and omits some clones. Under half of the omission traces to an unresolved V gene where checked; the cause of the rest is unknown. Across this sample there are tens of thousands of clones, with approximately 89% seen only once. Clones ranked in the top ten supply around 3% of the sample. Sequencing was carried out using peripheral blood. The source of these receptors is a man over 45 with acute or convalescent COVID-19.

The chain carries TRBV5-1 and TRBJ1-2; TRBD1 is a possible D gene (5 bases). Germline V gene sequence: CDR1 SGHRS, CDR2 YFSETQ. V was clipped by 0 bases and J by 4 bases, with 13 bases between them. The CDR3 consists of 15 residues. As DNA, the CDR3 is TGCGCCAGCAGCTTGGATGGAGGGGAAGGCTATGGCTACACCTTC. Protein sequence: CASSLDGGEGYGYTF. The full variable domain, in which reference TRBV5-1 and TRBJ1-2 provide the parts outside the CDR3, is KAGVTQTPRYLIKTRGQQVTLSCSPISGHRSVSWYQQTPGQGLQFLFEYFSETQRNKGNFPGRFSGRQFSNSRSEMNVSTLELGDSALYLCASSLDGGEGYGYTFGSGTRLTVV.

The V gene is TRBV2, the J gene TRBJ2-3, with D possibly TRBD2 on 6 matching bases. The V end was cut by 7 bases, the J end by 0 bases, with 14 bases between. The CDR3 sequence is 15 residues long. Germline V gives CDR1 SNHLY, CDR2 FYNNEI. The CDR3 DNA reads as TGTGCCAGCATGGTTAGCGGCTTTAGCACAGATACGCAGTATTTT. This codes for CASMVSGFSTDTQYF.

This chain uses TRBV24-1 with TRBJ2-3; D perhaps matches TRBD2 (5 bases). This CDR3 spans 15 amino acids. Germline values: CDR1 KGHDR, CDR2 SFDVKD. The V end lost 7 bases, the J end lost 4 bases, and 17 bases lay between the germline ends. CDR3: CATRDAGSGPDTQYF. CDR3 nucleotides: TGTGCCACCAGGGATGCGGGCTCCGGCCCAGATACGCAGTATTTT.

The chain links TRBV10-3 to TRBJ1-1, with D perhaps TRBD1 (5 bases). Trimming left V 10 bases short and J 0 bases short, with 12 bases between. The germline V gene has CDR1 ENHRY and CDR2 SYGVKD. The CDR3 extends over 13 amino acids. The CDR3 reads CATQTDMNTEAFF. The CDR3 DNA sequence: TGTGCCACGCAGACAGATATGAACACTGAAGCTTTCTTT.

The chain has TRBV30 and TRBJ2-2; 7 bases map to TRBD2. CDR3 length: 15 residues. CDR1 and CDR2 from the germline V gene are GTSNPN and SVGIG (reference sequence). The V gene end was trimmed by 3 bases and the J gene end by 6 bases; junction bases not matched to a gene: 10. CDR3 residues: CAWSATLAVAGELFF. DNA of the CDR3: TGTGCCTGGAGCGCGACCCTAGCGGTCGCCGGGGAGCTGTTTTTT.

This clone was recorded only once. The CDR3: CASRFWGQGGTEAFF. CDR3 DNA sequence: TGTGCCAGCAGGTTTTGGGGGCAGGGGGGAACTGAAGCTTTCTTT. The chain couples TRBV2 to TRBJ1-1; 7 nucleotides line up with TRBD1. Germline V gives CDR1 SNHLY, CDR2 FYNNEI. The CDR3 runs to 15 residues. The J segment lost 5 bases and the V segment lost 6 bases, leaving 12 bases of the junction unmatched.

The chain carries TRBV2 and TRBJ2-2, with 8 bases lining up with TRBD1. Germline CDR1 is SNHLY and CDR2 is FYNNEI. The ends lost 7 bases at V and 9 bases at J; junction bases unmatched: 7. CDR3 length equals 13 residues. The CDR3 spells CASTPDRGRELFF. In nucleotides, the CDR3 is TGTGCCAGCACCCCCGACAGGGGCCGGGAGCTGTTTTTT.

The chain is built from TRBV5-1 and TRBJ1-1; D is possibly TRBD1 (5 bases). Trimming shortened V by 0 bases and J by 2 bases, and 11 bases separated the two germline ends. The V gene's germline CDR1 is SGHRS and CDR2 YFSETQ. The CDR3 loop spans 15 amino acids. The CDR3 bases are TGCGCCAGCAGCTTGGACGCAGGGCCAAACACTGAAGCTTTCTTT. The encoded protein is CASSLDAGPNTEAFF.

The rearrangement uses TRBV18 and TRBJ2-5; 9 bases fit TRBD1. The V gene end was trimmed by 3 bases and the J gene end by 7 bases; junction bases not matched to a gene: 9. The CDR3 totals 15 residues. CDR1 KGHSH and CDR2 LQKENI come from the germline V gene. The CDR3 coding sequence is TGTGCCAGCTCACCGGGACAGGGCCAACGAGGGACCCAGTACTTC. Residues: CASSPGQGQRGTQYF.

This rearrangement joins TRBV6-5 to TRBJ2-5; 7 bases align to TRBD2. V dropped 7 bases and J dropped 4; count of bases not matched to a gene: 6. From germline, CDR1 is MNHEY and CDR2 SVGAGI. CDR3 size: 13 residues. CDR3 protein: CASNQRGRETQYF. For the CDR3, the DNA is TGTGCCAGCAATCAGCGGGGACGAGAGACCCAGTACTTC.

The V call is TRBV12-3 or TRBV12-4, the J call TRBJ2-7; 7 nucleotides line up with TRBD2. The CDR3 covers 13 residues. V lost 5 bases, J lost 6 bases, and 7 bases stayed unmatched. The CDR3 protein is CASSRGGYSEQYF. In DNA form, the CDR3 reads TGTGCCAGCAGTCGCGGGGGATACAGCGAGCAGTACTTC.

V gene TRBV6-1 combines with J gene TRBJ1-6, with 8 nucleotides matching TRBD1. The germline V gene has CDR1 MNHNS and CDR2 SASEGT. V shed 8 bases and J 0 bases; nucleotides not matched to a gene: 12. This CDR3 has 18 amino acids. The CDR3 nucleotides are TGTGCCAGCGGTGCGGGACAGGCCCCGCGCTCCTATAATTCACCCCTCCACTTT. Its translation: CASGAGQAPRSYNSPLHF.

The rearrangement joins TRBV19 to TRBJ2-1; 12 nucleotides align to TRBD2. The trim removed 3 bases at V and 0 bases at J, leaving 3 bases unmatched. Germline V gives CDR1 LNHDA, CDR2 SQIVND (reference sequence). There are 17 residues in the CDR3. CDR3 sequence: CASSMLAGGSSYNEQFF. In DNA form, the CDR3 reads TGTGCCAGTAGTATGCTAGCGGGAGGGAGCTCCTACAATGAGCAGTTCTTC.

The chain joins TRBV7-9 to TRBJ2-1; 7 bases map to TRBD1. Germline loops: CDR1 SEHNR, CDR2 FQNEAQ (reference sequence). V shed 5 bases and J 4 bases; nucleotides not matched to a gene: 14. The CDR3 length is 17 residues. CDR3 in DNA: TGTGCCAGCAGCCCCTTAGGGGGCAGGGGCCCATACAATGAGCAGTTCTTC. Protein: CASSPLGGRGPYNEQFF. Filled out from reference TRBV7-9 and TRBJ2-1, the complete variable domain reads DTGVSQNPRHKITKRGQNVTFRCDPISEHNRLYWYRQTLGQGPEFLTYFQNEAQLEKSRLLSDRFSAERPKGSFSTLEIQRTEQGDSAMYLCASSPLGGRGPYNEQFFGPGTRLTVL.

The V call is TRBV27, the J call TRBJ2-3; D possibly corresponds to TRBD1 (6 bases). The CDR3 extends over 17 amino acids. V was cut by 3 bases and J by 3 bases, with 19 bases left in between. Germline loops: CDR1 MNHEY, CDR2 SMNVEV (reference sequence). Here the CDR3 DNA reads TGTGCCAGCAGTTTTGCCCTAACAGGGATTAAGACAGATACGCAGTATTTT. Protein product: CASSFALTGIKTDTQYF.

The rearrangement uses TRBV20-1 and TRBJ1-2; D possibly corresponds to TRBD1 (5 bases). CDR1 and CDR2 (germline): DFQATT, SNEGSKA (reference sequence). The CDR3 length is 15 residues. Trimming removed 3 bases at V and 6 bases at J, with 20 bases between. CDR3 nucleotide sequence: TGCAGTGCTAGTGCGATGGGTCTGTCGGGGGATGGCTACACCTTC. This gives the protein CSASAMGLSGDGYTF.

J is TRBJ2-3 and V is TRBV27; a weak D match, TRBD2 (7 bases). CDR3 size: 14 residues. Germline loops: CDR1 MNHEY, CDR2 SMNVEV (reference sequence). The germline V and J ends were trimmed by 6 bases and 1 base, with 11 bases remaining between them. CDR3 sequence (DNA): TGTGCCAGCAGGAACGGGGGGCGCACAGATACGCAGTATTTT. Amino acids: CASRNGGRTDTQYF.

The V and J genes are TRBV10-2 and TRBJ1-5; 7 bases fit TRBD1. Germline lookup yields CDR1 WSHSY and CDR2 SAAADI. The CDR3 covers 16 residues. V lost 2 bases and J lost 3; bases outside the gene matches: 7. CDR3 coding DNA: TGCGCCAGCAGTGAGGTGAGGGGGCTCCTCAATCAGCCCCAGCATTTT. Amino acids: CASSEVRGLLNQPQHF.